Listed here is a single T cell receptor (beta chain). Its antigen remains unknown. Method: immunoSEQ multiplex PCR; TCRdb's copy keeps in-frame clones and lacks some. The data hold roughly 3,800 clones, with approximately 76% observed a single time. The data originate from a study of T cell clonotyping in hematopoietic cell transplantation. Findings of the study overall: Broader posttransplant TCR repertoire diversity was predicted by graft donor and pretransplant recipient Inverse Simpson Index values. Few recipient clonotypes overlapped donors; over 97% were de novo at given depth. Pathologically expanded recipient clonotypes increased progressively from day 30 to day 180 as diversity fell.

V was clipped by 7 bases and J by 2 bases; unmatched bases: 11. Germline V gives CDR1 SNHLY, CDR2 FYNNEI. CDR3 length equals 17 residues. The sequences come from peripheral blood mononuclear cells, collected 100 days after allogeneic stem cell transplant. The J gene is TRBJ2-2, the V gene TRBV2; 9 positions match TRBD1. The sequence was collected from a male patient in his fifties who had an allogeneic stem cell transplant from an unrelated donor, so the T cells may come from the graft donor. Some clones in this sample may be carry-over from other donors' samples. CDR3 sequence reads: CASTLGRDRVNTGELFF. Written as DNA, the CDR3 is TGTGCCAGCACTCTCGGGCGGGACAGGGTAAACACCGGGGAGCTGTTTTTT.